Each of the 14 T cell receptor beta chains below was sequenced from the same sample in a study of cytomegalovirus exposure and HLA in healthy donors (dated by TCRdb to 2017 to 2019). Libraries were built with the immunoSEQ multiplex PCR assay. The multiplex PCR relied on a mix of 60 forward primers for TCR Vbeta segments and 13 reverse primers for TCR Jbeta segments. This is the immuneACCESS table as TCRdb keeps it, with only in-frame sequences that have V and J called. A part of the clones is gone; compared with another copy, unresolved V genes explain less than half, and the rest is unexplained. Within this sample are roughly 100,000 clones, with around two thirds of them counted one time only. Together, the top ten hold roughly 3.3% of the sample. Sample: PBMCs. The receptor set was obtained from a woman between 50 and 59 years old in good health and CMV-seronegative.

The chain has TRBV7-8 and TRBJ1-5; D remains unclear. Germline CDR1 SGHVS, CDR2 FQNEAQ. CDR3 length: 16 amino acids. V lost 3 bases and J lost 0, with 12 bases in between. The CDR3: CASSFPADYSNQPQHF. Here the CDR3 DNA reads TGTGCCAGCAGCTTTCCAGCGGACTATAGCAATCAGCCCCAGCATTTT.

This chain connects TRBV7-2 to TRBJ2-7; 12 bases are shared with TRBD2. V dropped 0 bases and J dropped 0; count of bases not matched to a gene: 6. Germline V gene data show CDR1 as SGHTA and CDR2 as FQGNSA. This CDR3 spans 18 amino acids. DNA for the CDR3: TGTGCCAGCAGCTTAGCAGGGACTAGCGGGTCCAGCTCCTACGAGCAGTACTTC. Translated: CASSLAGTSGSSSYEQYF.

The J gene is TRBJ1-1, the V gene TRBV10-3; no firm D call. The CDR3 is 13 amino acids. V lost 4 bases, J lost 3 bases, and 9 bases lay in between. From germline, CDR1 is ENHRY and CDR2 SYGVKD. The CDR3 here is CAISVVADTEAFF. In DNA, the CDR3 is TGTGCCATCAGTGTAGTCGCTGACACTGAAGCTTTCTTT.

This clone was detected a few times. J is TRBJ1-5 and V is TRBV6-1; 7 bases match TRBD1. V shed 7 bases and J 3 bases; nucleotides not matched to a gene: 9. Germline CDR1 and CDR2: MNHNS and SASEGT. CDR3 length: 15 residues. The CDR3 loop reads CASKIGTANNQPQHF. The CDR3, as DNA: TGTGCCAGCAAAATCGGGACAGCTAACAATCAGCCCCAGCATTTT.

This chain uses TRBV13 with TRBJ2-5; 11 bases agree with TRBD1. The last part of the DNA fits TRBJ2-7 better; the J call may be wrong. The CDR3 runs to 14 residues. Germline assignment: CDR1 PRHDT and CDR2 FYEKMQ (reference sequence). The CDR3, as DNA: TGTGCCAGCAGCTTATCTGGGACAGGGGGCGAGCAGTACTTC. Amino acid sequence: CASSLSGTGGEQYF.

This chain's CDR3 is CASSQDRLGTEATNEKLFF. For the CDR3, the DNA is TGTGCCAGCAGCCAAGATCGATTAGGGACAGAAGCAACTAATGAAAAACTGTTTTTT. The J gene is TRBJ1-4, the V gene TRBV4-2, with 7 positions matching TRBD1. The CDR3 is 19 residues long. Germline loops: CDR1 LGHNA, CDR2 YNFKEQ. V gave up 0 bases and J gave up 0 bases; unmatched junction bases: 10.

J is TRBJ1-4 and V is TRBV7-8; TRBD1 agrees at 8 bases. Looked up from germline, CDR1 is SGHVS and CDR2 is FQNEAQ. Trimming cost V 5 bases and J 0 bases; bases outside gene matches: 5. The CDR3 runs to 16 residues. The CDR3 loop reads CASSQGQGPTNEKLFF. The CDR3 DNA reads as TGTGCCAGCAGCCAAGGACAGGGTCCAACTAATGAAAAACTGTTTTTT. Full variable domain (outside the CDR3, taken from reference TRBV7-8 and TRBJ1-4): GAGVSQSPRYKVAKRGQDVALRCDPISGHVSLFWYQQALGQGPEFLTYFQNEAQLDKSGLPSDRFFAERPEGSVSTLKIQRTQQEDSAVYLCASSQGQGPTNEKLFFGSGTQLSVL.

Here the CDR3 reads CASSSTPTGGGYTF. CDR3 sequence (DNA): TGTGCCAGCAGCTCCACCCCGACAGGGGGAGGCTACACCTTC. The chain recombines TRBV7-3 with TRBJ1-2; 9 positions agree with TRBD1. The germline CDR1 and CDR2 sequences are SGHTA and FQGTGA. The ends lost 4 bases at V and 8 bases at J; junction bases unmatched: 8. The CDR3 spans 14 residues.

The rearrangement links TRBV11-2 to TRBJ1-1; D remains ambiguous. Trimming took off 2 bases at V and 2 bases at J, with 6 bases between the two ends. CDR1 is SGHAT, CDR2 FQNNGV, per germline. CDR3 size: 13 residues. This CDR3 is CASSLSGNTEAFF. For the CDR3, the DNA is TGTGCCAGCAGCTTATCGGGAAACACTGAAGCTTTCTTT.

This rearrangement joins TRBV28 to TRBJ2-1, with TRBD2 as a possible D gene (5 bases). The ends were cut back, 6 bases at V and 10 bases at J, with 7 bases in the middle. There are 10 residues in the CDR3. Looked up from germline, CDR1 is MDHEN and CDR2 is SYDVKM. In nucleotides, the CDR3 is TGTGCCAGCAGGCGACTAGAGCAGTTCTTC. It encodes CASRRLEQFF. The full variable domain, in which reference TRBV28 and TRBJ2-1 provide the parts outside the CDR3, is DVKVTQSSRYLVKRTGEKVFLECVQDMDHENMFWYRQDPGLGLRLIYFSYDVKMKEKGDIPEGYSVSREKKERFSLILESASTNQTSMYLCASRRLEQFFGPGTRLTVL.

The chain joins TRBV19 to TRBJ1-5; 8 bases line up with TRBD1. CDR3 length: 15 residues. Germline trimming cut 7 bases from V and 2 bases from J; bases unmatched to any gene: 7. Germline V gene data show CDR1 as LNHDA and CDR2 as SQIVND (reference sequence). CDR3 sequence reads: CASIRGQDGNQPQHF. The DNA of the CDR3 is TGTGCCAGTATCAGGGGGCAGGATGGCAATCAGCCCCAGCATTTT. The variable domain in full, completed from reference TRBV19 and TRBJ1-5, reads DGGITQSPKYLFRKEGQNVTLSCEQNLNHDAMYWYRQDPGQGLRLIYYSQIVNDFQKGDIAEGYSVSREKKESFPLTVTSAQKNPTAFYLCASIRGQDGNQPQHFGDGTRLSIL.

The chain joins TRBV5-6 to TRBJ2-2, with 9 bases fitting TRBD2. The germline V gene has CDR1 SGHDT and CDR2 YYEEEE. This CDR3 spans 17 amino acids. The V segment lost 4 bases and the J segment 2 bases; nucleotides outside the gene matches: 9. In DNA form, the CDR3 reads TGTGCCAGCAGCGGAGGGGGGCTAGCGGGAAACACCGGGGAGCTGTTTTTT. Translated: CASSGGGLAGNTGELFF.

This clone has more than one count but fewer than ten. The chain joins TRBV5-1 to TRBJ2-7; 8 bases agree with TRBD2. The CDR3 loop spans 16 amino acids. Germline loops: CDR1 SGHRS, CDR2 YFSETQ. With V trimmed by 0 bases and J by 2 bases, 7 bases remained unmatched. In DNA form, the CDR3 reads TGCGCCAGCAGCTTGGGGGTAGGACTAGCAGCCTACGAGCAGTACTTC. This translates into CASSLGVGLAAYEQYF. Using reference TRBV5-1 and TRBJ2-7 for the parts outside the CDR3, the full variable domain is KAGVTQTPRYLIKTRGQQVTLSCSPISGHRSVSWYQQTPGQGLQFLFEYFSETQRNKGNFPGRFSGRQFSNSRSEMNVSTLELGDSALYLCASSLGVGLAAYEQYFGPGTRLTVT.

The rearrangement links TRBV5-4 to TRBJ2-7, with 15 bases identical to TRBD2. CDR3 length: 18 amino acids. Trimming cost V 4 bases and J 2 bases; bases outside gene matches: 10. Germline V CDR1 and CDR2: SGHNT, YYREEE (reference sequence). The CDR3 region is CASSLGGLAGGRAYEQYF. In DNA form, the CDR3 reads TGTGCCAGCAGCCTGGGGGGACTAGCGGGGGGCCGCGCCTACGAGCAGTACTTC.